Sequencing of this TCR beta chain was carried out in a study of T cell responses to AZD1222 COVID-19 vaccine. Note on this clone: The antigen remains unidentified.

The data were produced by immunoSEQ multiplex PCR, yet TCRdb's version contains in-frame clones alone and is incomplete. The sample contains about 110,000 clones, roughly 86% of which appear only once. V gave up 1 base and J gave up 3 bases, with 6 bases separating them. The CDR3 is made up of 13 amino acids. Germline CDR1 reads SGHVS; CDR2 reads FQNEAQ. General study points: Clonal diversity was possibly underestimated, and the donors were mostly white British, with more females. The repertoires were collected only after the peak T cell response. Dominant at 160-218 and 743-854, vaccine-associated CD4 TCRs also spanned spike. Of the AZD1222 recipients, only 5 to 7 were seropositive at baseline.

The source material was peripheral blood, sampled on day 0 of MenACWY control vaccination. The V gene is TRBV7-8, the J gene TRBJ1-2; D remains ambiguous. The source is an adult in good health. The CDR3 spells CASSLETDYGYTF. In nucleotides, the CDR3 is TGTGCCAGCAGCTTAGAGACGGACTATGGCTACACCTTC.